The entry that follows covers one TCR beta chain sequence. The data originate from a study of shared T cell receptors in the human thymus. CDR3 size: 12 residues. Deletions cut 4 bases from V and 7 bases from J, with 10 bases between. Germline-derived CDR1 and CDR2 are KGHSH and LQKENI. Assay used: immunoSEQ multiplex PCR; TCRdb lists only in-frame clones, some missing. The table lists more than 550,000 clones, approximately 87% of them singletons. These data were likewise used in another study, on human thymus T cells. As reported in that work: Thymic resections from corrective heart surgery supplied the tissue.

This chain uses TRBV18 with TRBJ1-2, with D possibly TRBD1 on 6 matching bases. Sequencing used thymocytes. The receptor comes from a boy under two years old with a congenital heart defect. The CDR3 protein is CASSRVRGGYTF. The DNA for the CDR3 is TGTGCCAGCTCACGGGTCAGGGGTGGCTACACCTTC.